This TCR beta chain was profiled in a study of T cell changes during pregnancy in multiple sclerosis. The method was immunoSEQ multiplex PCR; TCRdb's version includes in-frame clones alone and lacks a portion of them. The table includes over 85,000 clones, less than 95% detected once. The table lists this clone with a count of one. Trimming removed 5 bases from V and 3 bases from J, with 9 bases in between. Germline assignment: CDR1 SGHRS and CDR2 YFSETQ. CDR3 length equals 13 residues. Material: peripheral blood, obtained in the second trimester of pregnancy. This receptor was obtained from a female donor in good health, enrolled as a control in a pregnancy study. V usage is TRBV5-1 and J usage is TRBJ1-5; D is possibly TRBD1 (6 bases). The CDR3 spells CASSEGDNQPQHF. In DNA, the CDR3 is TGCGCCAGCAGTGAGGGGGACAATCAGCCCCAGCATTTT.